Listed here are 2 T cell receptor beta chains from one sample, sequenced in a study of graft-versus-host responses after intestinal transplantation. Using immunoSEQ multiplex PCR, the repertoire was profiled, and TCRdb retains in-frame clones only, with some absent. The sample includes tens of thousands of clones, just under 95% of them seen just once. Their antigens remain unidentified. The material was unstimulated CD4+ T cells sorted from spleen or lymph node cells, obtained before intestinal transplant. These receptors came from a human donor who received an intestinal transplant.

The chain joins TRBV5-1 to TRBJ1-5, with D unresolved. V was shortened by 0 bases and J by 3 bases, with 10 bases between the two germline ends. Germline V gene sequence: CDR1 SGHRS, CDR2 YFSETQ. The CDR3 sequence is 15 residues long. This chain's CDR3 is CASSLGGSPNQPQHF. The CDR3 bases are TGCGCCAGCAGCTTGGGAGGTTCCCCCAATCAGCCCCAGCATTTT.

The CDR3 here is CASRYPGQGGGELFF. In DNA form, the CDR3 reads TGTGCCAGCAGATATCCGGGACAGGGAGGCGGGGAGCTGTTTTTT. The V call is TRBV2, the J call TRBJ2-2; TRBD1 aligns across 9 bases. This CDR3 contains 15 residues. The V and J ends lost 6 bases and 7 bases, in that order; junction bases with no gene match: 9. From germline, CDR1 is SNHLY and CDR2 FYNNEI.